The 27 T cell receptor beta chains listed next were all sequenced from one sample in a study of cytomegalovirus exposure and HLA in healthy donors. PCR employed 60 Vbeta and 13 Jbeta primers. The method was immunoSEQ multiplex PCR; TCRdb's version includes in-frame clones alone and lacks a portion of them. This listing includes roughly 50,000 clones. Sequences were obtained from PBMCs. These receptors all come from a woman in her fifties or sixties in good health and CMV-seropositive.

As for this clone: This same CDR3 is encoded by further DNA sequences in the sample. CDR3 DNA sequence: TGTGCCAGCTCACCAGGCAGGGATCAGCCCCAGCATTTT. Its protein product is CASSPGRDQPQHF. This chain connects TRBV18 to TRBJ1-5; maybe TRBD1 (5 bases). The CDR3 is 13 residues long. Germline V lookup: CDR1 KGHSH, CDR2 LQKENI. V was pared by 2 bases and J by 5 bases, with 7 bases between.

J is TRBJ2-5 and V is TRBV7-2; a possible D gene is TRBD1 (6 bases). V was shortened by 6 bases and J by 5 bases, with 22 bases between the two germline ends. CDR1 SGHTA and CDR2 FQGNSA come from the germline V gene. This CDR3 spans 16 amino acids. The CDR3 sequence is CASSLRGHSKTETQYF. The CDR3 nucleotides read TGTGCCAGCAGTCTGAGGGGACACTCTAAAACGGAGACCCAGTACTTC.

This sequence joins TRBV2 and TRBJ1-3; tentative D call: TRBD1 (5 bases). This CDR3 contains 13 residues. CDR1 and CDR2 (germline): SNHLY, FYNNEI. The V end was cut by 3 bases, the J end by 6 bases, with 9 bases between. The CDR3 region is CASSEQGKNTIYF. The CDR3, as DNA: TGTGCCAGCAGTGAGCAGGGCAAAAACACCATATATTTT.

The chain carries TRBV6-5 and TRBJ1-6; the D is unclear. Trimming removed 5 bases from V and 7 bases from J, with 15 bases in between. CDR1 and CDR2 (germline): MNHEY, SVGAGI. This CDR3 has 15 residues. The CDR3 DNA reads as TGTGCCAGCAGTGCTCAGGAAAGGTTAAATTCACCCCTCCACTTT. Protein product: CASSAQERLNSPLHF.

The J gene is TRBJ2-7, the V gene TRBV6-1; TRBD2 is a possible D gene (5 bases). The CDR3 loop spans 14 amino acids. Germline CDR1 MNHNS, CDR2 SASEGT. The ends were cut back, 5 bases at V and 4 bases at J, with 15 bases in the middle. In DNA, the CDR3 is TGTGCCAGCAGTCAACGAGGGCGGGTATACGAGCAGTACTTC. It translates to CASSQRGRVYEQYF.

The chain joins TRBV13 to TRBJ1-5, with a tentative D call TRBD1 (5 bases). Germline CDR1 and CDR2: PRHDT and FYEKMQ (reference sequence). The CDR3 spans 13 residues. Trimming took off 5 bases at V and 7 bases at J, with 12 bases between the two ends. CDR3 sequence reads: CASSPIQGQPQHF. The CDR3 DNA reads TGTGCCAGCAGCCCAATCCAGGGACAGCCCCAGCATTTT.

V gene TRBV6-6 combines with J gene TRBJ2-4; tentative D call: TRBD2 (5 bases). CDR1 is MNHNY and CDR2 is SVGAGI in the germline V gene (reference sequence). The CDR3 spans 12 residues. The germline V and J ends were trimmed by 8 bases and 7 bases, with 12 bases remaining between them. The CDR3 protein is CASQISGNIQYF. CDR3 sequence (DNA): TGTGCCAGCCAAATATCGGGGAACATTCAGTACTTC.

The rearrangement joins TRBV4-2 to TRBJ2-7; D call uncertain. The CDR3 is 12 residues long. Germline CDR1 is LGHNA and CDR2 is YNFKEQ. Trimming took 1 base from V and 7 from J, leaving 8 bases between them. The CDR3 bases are TGTGCCAGCAGCCAAGTAGCTTCGGAGCAGTACTTC. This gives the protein CASSQVASEQYF.

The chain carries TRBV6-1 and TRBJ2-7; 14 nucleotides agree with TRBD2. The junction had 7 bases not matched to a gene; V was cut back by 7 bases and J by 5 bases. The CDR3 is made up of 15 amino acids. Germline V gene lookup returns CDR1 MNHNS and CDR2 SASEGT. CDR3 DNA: TGTGCCAGCAAACCGGGACTAGCGGGGGTCAACGAGCAGTACTTC. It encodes CASKPGLAGVNEQYF.

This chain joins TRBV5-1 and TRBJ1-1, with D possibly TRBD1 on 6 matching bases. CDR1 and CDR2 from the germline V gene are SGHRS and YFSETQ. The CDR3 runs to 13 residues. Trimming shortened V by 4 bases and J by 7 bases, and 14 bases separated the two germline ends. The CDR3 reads CASSPPGGLEAFF. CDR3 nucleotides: TGCGCCAGCAGCCCGCCGGGGGGCCTTGAAGCTTTCTTT.

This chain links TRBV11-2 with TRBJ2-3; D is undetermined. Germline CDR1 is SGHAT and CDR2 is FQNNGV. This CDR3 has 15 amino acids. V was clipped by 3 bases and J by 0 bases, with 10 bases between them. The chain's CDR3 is CASSLESPSTDTQYF. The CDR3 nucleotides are TGTGCCAGCAGCTTGGAGAGCCCTAGCACAGATACGCAGTATTTT.

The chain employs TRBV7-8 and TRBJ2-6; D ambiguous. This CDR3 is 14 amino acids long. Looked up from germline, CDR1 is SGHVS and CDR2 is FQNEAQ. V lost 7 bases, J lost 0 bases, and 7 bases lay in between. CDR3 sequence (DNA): TGTGCCAGCACCTCCCGCTCTGGGGCCAACGTCCTGACTTTC. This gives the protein CASTSRSGANVLTF.

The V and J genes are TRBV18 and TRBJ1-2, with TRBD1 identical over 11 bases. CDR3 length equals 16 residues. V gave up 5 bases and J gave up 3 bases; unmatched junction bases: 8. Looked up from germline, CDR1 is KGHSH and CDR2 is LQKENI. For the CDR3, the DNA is TGTGCCAGCTCATCGAGCGGGACAGGGGGGGACTATGGCTACACCTTC. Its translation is CASSSSGTGGDYGYTF.

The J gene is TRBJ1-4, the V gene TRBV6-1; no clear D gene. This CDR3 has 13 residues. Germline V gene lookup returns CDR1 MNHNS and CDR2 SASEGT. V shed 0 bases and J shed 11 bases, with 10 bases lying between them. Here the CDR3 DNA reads TGTGCCAGCAGTGAAGCAACCGGGTATAAACTGTTTTTT. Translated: CASSEATGYKLFF.

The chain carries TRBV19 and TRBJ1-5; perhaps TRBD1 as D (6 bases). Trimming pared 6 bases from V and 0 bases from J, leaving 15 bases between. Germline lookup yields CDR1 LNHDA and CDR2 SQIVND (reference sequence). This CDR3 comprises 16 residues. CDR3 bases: TGTGCCAGTAGGGCCCCAGGGGCCCCTAGCAATCAGCCCCAGCATTTT. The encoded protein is CASRAPGAPSNQPQHF.

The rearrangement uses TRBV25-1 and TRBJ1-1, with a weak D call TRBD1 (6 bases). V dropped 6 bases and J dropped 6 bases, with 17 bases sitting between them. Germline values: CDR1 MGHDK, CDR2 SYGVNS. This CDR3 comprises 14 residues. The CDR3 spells CASRGGGGVAEAFF. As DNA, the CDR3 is TGTGCCAGCAGAGGGGGGGGCGGTGTGGCTGAAGCTTTCTTT.

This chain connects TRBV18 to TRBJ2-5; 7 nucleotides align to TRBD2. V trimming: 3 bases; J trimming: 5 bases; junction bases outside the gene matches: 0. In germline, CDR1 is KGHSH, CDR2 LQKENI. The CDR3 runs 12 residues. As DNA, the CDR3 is TGTGCCAGCTCACCGGGGGGGGAGACCCAGTACTTC. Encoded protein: CASSPGGETQYF.

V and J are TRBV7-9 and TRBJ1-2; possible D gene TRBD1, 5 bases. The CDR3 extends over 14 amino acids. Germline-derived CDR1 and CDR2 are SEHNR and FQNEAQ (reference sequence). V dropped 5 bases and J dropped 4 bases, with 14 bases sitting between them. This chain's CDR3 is CASSAGTEGYGYTF. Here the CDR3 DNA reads TGTGCCAGCAGCGCCGGGACGGAGGGCTATGGCTACACCTTC.

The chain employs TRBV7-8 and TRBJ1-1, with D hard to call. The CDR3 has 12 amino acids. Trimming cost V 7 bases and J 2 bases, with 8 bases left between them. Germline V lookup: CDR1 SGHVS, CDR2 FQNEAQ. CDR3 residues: CASINLNTEAFF. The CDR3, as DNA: TGTGCCAGCATCAATCTAAACACTGAAGCTTTCTTT.

CDR3 amino acids: CASSGGQGSNQPQHF. The DNA for the CDR3 is TGTGCCAGCAGTGGGGGACAGGGAAGCAATCAGCCCCAGCATTTT. The V call is TRBV6-1, the J call TRBJ1-5; 9 nucleotides match TRBD1. Germline loops: CDR1 MNHNS, CDR2 SASEGT. This CDR3 has 15 residues. The junction had 2 bases not matched to a gene; V was cut back by 4 bases and J by 1 base.

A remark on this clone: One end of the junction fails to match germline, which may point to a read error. The chain's CDR3 is CASSPSGLAGRSSDNEQFF. CDR3 DNA: TGTGCCAGCAGCCCCTCCGGACTAGCGGGGAGAAGCTCCGACAATGAGCAGTTCTTC. This chain joins TRBV11-2 and TRBJ2-1; TRBD2 matches at 12 bases. The germline V gene encodes CDR1 SGHAT and CDR2 FQNNGV. The length of the CDR3 is 19 residues.

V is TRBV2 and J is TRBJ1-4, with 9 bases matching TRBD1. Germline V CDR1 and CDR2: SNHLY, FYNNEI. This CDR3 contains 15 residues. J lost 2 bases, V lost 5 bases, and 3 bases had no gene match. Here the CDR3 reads CASSPQGATNEKLFF. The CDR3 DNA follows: TGTGCCAGCAGTCCACAGGGGGCGACTAATGAAAAACTGTTTTTT.

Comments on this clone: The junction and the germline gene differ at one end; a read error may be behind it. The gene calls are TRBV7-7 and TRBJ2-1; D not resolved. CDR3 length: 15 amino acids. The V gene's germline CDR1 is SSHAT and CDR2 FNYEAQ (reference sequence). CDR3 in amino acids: CASSLAVSSYNEQFF. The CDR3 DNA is TGTGCTAGCAGCTTAGCAGTTAGCTCCTACAATGAGCAGTTCTTC.

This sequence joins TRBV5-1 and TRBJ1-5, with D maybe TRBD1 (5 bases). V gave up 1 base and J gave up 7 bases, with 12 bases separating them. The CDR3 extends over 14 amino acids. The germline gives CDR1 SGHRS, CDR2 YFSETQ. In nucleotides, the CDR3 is TGCGCCAGCAGCTTGATTGGAGGGGAGCAGCCCCAGCATTTT. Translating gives CASSLIGGEQPQHF.

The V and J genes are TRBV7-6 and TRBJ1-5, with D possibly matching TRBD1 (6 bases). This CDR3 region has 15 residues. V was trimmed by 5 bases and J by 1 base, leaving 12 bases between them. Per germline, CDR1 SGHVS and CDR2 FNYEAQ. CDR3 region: CASSPEGVSNQPQHF. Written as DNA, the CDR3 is TGTGCCAGCAGCCCAGAGGGGGTAAGCAATCAGCCCCAGCATTTT.

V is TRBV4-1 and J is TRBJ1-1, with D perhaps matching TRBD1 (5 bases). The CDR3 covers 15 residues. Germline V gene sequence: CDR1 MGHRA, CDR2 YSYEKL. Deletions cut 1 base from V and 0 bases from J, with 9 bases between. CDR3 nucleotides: TGCGCCAGCAGCCAAGCAGGGAGGATGAACACTGAAGCTTTCTTT. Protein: CASSQAGRMNTEAFF.

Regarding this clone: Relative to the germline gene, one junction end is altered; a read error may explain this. CDR3 region: CASSIVAGPGELFF. The CDR3 DNA follows: TGTGCCAGCAGTATCGTCGCGGGCCCCGGGGAGCTGTTTTTT. The chain combines TRBV19 with TRBJ2-2, with a weak D call TRBD2 (5 bases). The CDR3 is 14 residues long. Germline CDR1 LNHDA, CDR2 SQIVND (reference sequence).